The 20 T cell receptor beta chains below come from one sample, sequenced in a study of blood T cell repertoires in COVID-19. TCRdb's table, derived via immunoSEQ multiplex PCR, lists solely in-frame clones and lacks some. Among 90,000 to 130,000 clones listed, more than 75% were seen once. The specimen was peripheral blood. All receptors come from a man aged 40-55 years with acute or convalescent COVID-19.

The chain couples TRBV3-1 (or the pseudogene TRBV3-2) to TRBJ1-4; D is undetermined. Germline-derived CDR1 and CDR2 are LGHDT and YNNKEL (reference sequence). V gave up 1 base and J gave up 2 bases, with 8 bases separating them. This CDR3 spans 15 amino acids. Here the CDR3 reads CASSQVGLTNEKLFF. CDR3 bases: TGTGCCAGCAGCCAAGTTGGGCTTACTAATGAAAAACTGTTTTTT.

The chain links TRBV19 to TRBJ1-6; 9 positions agree with TRBD1. The V gene's germline CDR1 is LNHDA and CDR2 SQIVND (reference sequence). The CDR3 spans 15 residues. Trimming cost V 3 bases and J 9 bases; bases outside gene matches: 6. DNA for the CDR3: TGTGCCAGTAGTATTCTCGGGACAGGGAGTTCACCCCTCCACTTT. Protein product: CASSILGTGSSPLHF. Drawing the rest from reference TRBV19 and TRBJ1-6, the complete variable domain is DGGITQSPKYLFRKEGQNVTLSCEQNLNHDAMYWYRQDPGQGLRLIYYSQIVNDFQKGDIAEGYSVSREKKESFPLTVTSAQKNPTAFYLCASSILGTGSSPLHFGNGTRLTVT.

This clone came up once. The CDR3 protein is CASSSGGITQYF. CDR3 bases: TGTGCCAGCAGTAGTGGGGGGATTACGCAGTATTTT. The J gene is TRBJ2-3, the V gene TRBV6-5, with D possibly matching TRBD2 (6 bases). This CDR3 is 12 amino acids long. Germline V lookup: CDR1 MNHEY, CDR2 SVGAGI. Trimming stripped 5 bases from V and 8 bases from J, with 11 bases between.

The CDR3 DNA follows: TGTGCCAGCAGCCTAGGGGAAAGGCGCTCTGGGGCCAACGTCCTGACTTTC. Residues: CASSLGERRSGANVLTF. The chain employs TRBV3-1 (or the pseudogene TRBV3-2) and TRBJ2-6, with D possibly TRBD1 on 5 matching bases. Germline CDR1 and CDR2: LGHDT and YNNKEL (reference sequence). CDR3 length: 17 residues. The ends were cut back, 4 bases at V and 0 bases at J, with 13 bases in the middle.

In its sample, this clone was seen a few times. This sample also contains other DNA sequences that code for the same CDR3. This rearrangement joins TRBV18 to TRBJ2-3, with D perhaps matching TRBD2 (5 bases). V lost 3 bases to trimming and J lost 4 bases, with 8 bases between them. This CDR3 contains 13 residues. Germline V CDR1 and CDR2: KGHSH, LQKENI. The CDR3 DNA sequence: TGTGCCAGCTCACCCCGGGGATCAGATACGCAGTATTTT. Translated, it gives CASSPRGSDTQYF.

This chain links TRBV2 with TRBJ2-3; 13 bases are a match to TRBD2. The CDR3 spans 16 residues. J gave up 9 bases and V 3 bases, and 9 bases lay outside the gene matches. CDR1 is SNHLY and CDR2 is FYNNEI in the germline V gene. The CDR3 DNA sequence: TGTGCCAGCAGTGACAGTTGGACTAGCGGGAGAGTGACGCAGTATTTT. Amino acids: CASSDSWTSGRVTQYF.

The chain is built from TRBV30 and TRBJ2-5; maybe TRBD1 (5 bases). CDR3 length: 12 residues. Germline V gene lookup returns CDR1 GTSNPN and CDR2 SVGIG (reference sequence). The V end was cut by 3 bases, the J end by 5 bases, with 10 bases between. CDR3 in DNA: TGTGCCTGGAGCCCAGGGTACGAGACCCAGTACTTC. Encoded protein: CAWSPGYETQYF.

The genes are TRBV30 and TRBJ2-1, with D perhaps TRBD2 (6 bases). CDR1 is GTSNPN, CDR2 SVGIG, per germline (reference sequence). The CDR3 runs 17 residues. The V gene lost 0 bases and the J gene lost 4 bases, with 19 bases spanning the gap. The DNA for the CDR3 is TGTGCCTGGAGTGTATATAAAGGACTAAACCCATACAATGAGCAGTTCTTC. It codes for CAWSVYKGLNPYNEQFF.

This clone was counted at least ten times. V gene TRBV7-2 combines with J gene TRBJ2-7; D may be TRBD2 (5 bases). This CDR3 comprises 14 residues. The germline V and J ends were trimmed by 5 bases and 0 bases, with 11 bases remaining between them. The germline V gene has CDR1 SGHTA and CDR2 FQGNSA. In DNA form, the CDR3 reads TGTGCCAGCAGCCCGGGGATGGGCTCCTACGAGCAGTACTTC. Its protein is CASSPGMGSYEQYF. The variable domain in full, completed from reference TRBV7-2 and TRBJ2-7, reads GAGVSQSPSNKVTEKGKDVELRCDPISGHTALYWYRQSLGQGLEFLIYFQGNSAPDKSGLPSDRFSAERTGGSVSTLTIQRTQQEDSAVYLCASSPGMGSYEQYFGPGTRLTVT.

The chain employs TRBV2 and TRBJ2-7, with D unclear. The CDR3 runs 11 residues. CDR1 and CDR2 (germline): SNHLY, FYNNEI. V gave up 10 bases and J gave up 4 bases, with 11 bases separating them. DNA of the CDR3: TGTGCCACTACCCCATTTTACGAGCAGTACTTC. This codes for CATTPFYEQYF. Looking up the rest from reference TRBV2 and TRBJ2-7 gives the full variable domain: EPEVTQTPSHQVTQMGQEVILRCVPISNHLYFYWYRQILGQKVEFLVSFYNNEISEKSEIFDDQFSVERPDGSNFTLKIRSTKLEDSAMYFCATTPFYEQYFGPGTRLTVT.

The sample holds a few counts of this clone. V is TRBV28 and J is TRBJ1-2; D is perhaps TRBD1 (5 bases). The CDR3 runs to 14 residues. Germline values: CDR1 MDHEN, CDR2 SYDVKM. V shed 7 bases and J shed 1 base, with 13 bases lying between them. The CDR3 DNA follows: TGTGCCAGCACCCTCCCACAGGTTAACTATGGCTACACCTTC. Its translation: CASTLPQVNYGYTF.

The gene calls are TRBV5-1 and TRBJ2-1; 9 bases are shared with TRBD2. CDR1 is SGHRS and CDR2 is YFSETQ in the germline V gene. V was pared by 4 bases and J by 5 bases, with 7 bases of the junction left unmatched. This CDR3 is built from 15 residues. The CDR3 is CASSLGLALHNEQFF. CDR3 bases: TGCGCCAGCAGCCTGGGACTAGCTTTGCACAATGAGCAGTTCTTC. Based on the CDR3 plus reference TRBV5-1 and TRBJ2-1, the full variable domain is KAGVTQTPRYLIKTRGQQVTLSCSPISGHRSVSWYQQTPGQGLQFLFEYFSETQRNKGNFPGRFSGRQFSNSRSEMNVSTLELGDSALYLCASSLGLALHNEQFFGPGTRLTVL.

The rearrangement joins TRBV27 to TRBJ2-1; D is undetermined. The germline CDR1 and CDR2 sequences are MNHEY and SMNVEV (reference sequence). The CDR3 loop spans 14 amino acids. Between the trimmed V and J ends, which lost 3 bases and 3 bases, there was a span of 9 bases. CDR3 protein: CASSFEAFYNEQFF. The CDR3 DNA sequence: TGTGCCAGCAGTTTTGAGGCGTTCTACAATGAGCAGTTCTTC.

The rearrangement uses TRBV6-6 and TRBJ1-1, with D possibly TRBD1 on 6 matching bases. V lost 5 bases and J 4 bases, leaving 11 bases between the germline ends. CDR3 length: 13 residues. Germline-derived CDR1 and CDR2 are MNHNY and SVGAGI (reference sequence). The CDR3 region is CASSPDRITEAFF. CDR3 nucleotide sequence: TGTGCCAGCAGTCCGGACAGAATCACTGAAGCTTTCTTT.

This chain joins TRBV18 and TRBJ2-7; 10 bases are a match to TRBD2. Germline trimming cut 3 bases from V and 7 bases from J; bases unmatched to any gene: 9. Germline V gene data show CDR1 as KGHSH and CDR2 as LQKENI. There are 15 residues in the CDR3. The CDR3 nucleotides read TGTGCCAGCTCACCTTTACCTAGCGGGAGAGGGGAGCAGTACTTC. Translation: CASSPLPSGRGEQYF.

This clone was recorded only once. V is TRBV28 and J is TRBJ2-3; TRBD1 aligns across 9 bases. The CDR3 has 14 amino acids. After removal of 6 bases from V and 3 bases from J, the junction contained 4 bases not matched to a gene. CDR1 and CDR2 from the germline V gene are MDHEN and SYDVKM. The CDR3 spells CASRRTGATDTQYF. CDR3 DNA: TGTGCCAGCAGACGGACAGGGGCAACAGATACGCAGTATTTT.

The V gene is TRBV9, the J gene TRBJ1-2; D call uncertain. CDR3 length equals 16 residues. CDR1 is SGDLS and CDR2 is YYNGEE in the germline V gene. V lost 0 bases to trimming and J lost 4 bases, with 16 bases between them. In DNA form, the CDR3 reads TGTGCCAGCAGCGTAGGGGTACGGGAACTTGGCTATGGCTACACCTTC. Translated, it gives CASSVGVRELGYGYTF.

The chain uses TRBV9 and TRBJ1-6; the D is unclear. The CDR3 runs 14 residues. V was trimmed by 2 bases and J by 5 bases, leaving 8 bases between them. The germline gives CDR1 SGDLS, CDR2 YYNGEE. The CDR3 bases are TGTGCCAGCAGCGTCCGGGTTGATAATTCACCCCTCCACTTT. Its protein product is CASSVRVDNSPLHF.

The chain couples TRBV7-9 to TRBJ1-2; D might be TRBD1 (6 bases). The ends were cut back, 11 bases at V and 3 bases at J, with 13 bases in the middle. Looked up from germline, CDR1 is SEHNR and CDR2 is FQNEAQ (reference sequence). This CDR3 has 12 amino acids. In DNA form, the CDR3 reads TGTGCCGGGGGCAGGGATCACTATGGCTACACCTTC. Translating it yields CAGGRDHYGYTF.

The chain links TRBV30 to TRBJ1-6; tentative D call: TRBD1 (5 bases). The CDR3 is made up of 13 amino acids. V shed 2 bases and J shed 13 bases, with 15 bases lying between them. Germline V gene data show CDR1 as GTSNPN and CDR2 as SVGIG (reference sequence). The CDR3 nucleotides read TGTGCCTGGAGTCCGGGCAGGGCCCTTCCCCTCCACTTT. Protein sequence: CAWSPGRALPLHF.